Reported below is one TCR beta chain. Its antigen is as yet unknown. This specimen comes from a study of cytomegalovirus exposure and HLA in healthy donors. The study's findings and limits: A further, later analysis showed that HLA-associated TCR beta chains (compared with equally common others) were more clonally expanded. Indistinguishability led to the exclusion of some V segments, TRBV6-2 and TRBV6-3 included.

The PCR had 60 Vbeta and 13 Jbeta primers. Assay: immunoSEQ multiplex PCR; the TCRdb copy retains only in-frame clones and omits some. This table holds 50,000 to 70,000 clones, approximately 83% found once. Germline CDR1 and CDR2: SNHLY and FYNNEI. V was shortened by 4 bases and J by 4 bases, with 5 bases between the two germline ends. This CDR3 comprises 12 residues. The V gene is TRBV2, the J gene TRBJ2-1; D unresolved. This clonotype was obtained from a human donor in good health. Material for sequencing was PBMCs. CDR3: CASSGQYNEQFF. The CDR3 nucleotides read TGTGCCAGCAGTGGCCAGTACAATGAGCAGTTCTTC. The full variable domain, rest sourced from reference TRBV2 and TRBJ2-1, is EPEVTQTPSHQVTQMGQEVILRCVPISNHLYFYWYRQILGQKVEFLVSFYNNEISEKSEIFDDQFSVERPDGSNFTLKIRSTKLEDSAMYFCASSGQYNEQFFGPGTRLTVL.